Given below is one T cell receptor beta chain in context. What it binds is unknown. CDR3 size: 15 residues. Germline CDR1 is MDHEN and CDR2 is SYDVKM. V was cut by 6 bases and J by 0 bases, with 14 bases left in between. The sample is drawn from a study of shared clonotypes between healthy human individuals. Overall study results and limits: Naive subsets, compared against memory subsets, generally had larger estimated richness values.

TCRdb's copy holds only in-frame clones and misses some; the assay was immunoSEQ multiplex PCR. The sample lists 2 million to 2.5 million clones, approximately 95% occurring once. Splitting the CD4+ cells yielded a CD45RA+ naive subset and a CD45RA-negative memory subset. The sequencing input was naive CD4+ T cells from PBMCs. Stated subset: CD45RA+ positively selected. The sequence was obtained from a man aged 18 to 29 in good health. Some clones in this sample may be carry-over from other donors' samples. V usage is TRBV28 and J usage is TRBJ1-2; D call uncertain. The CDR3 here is CASSQPGLANYGYTF. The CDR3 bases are TGTGCCAGCAGCCAACCCGGATTAGCTAACTATGGCTACACCTTC.